The clone carrying this T cell receptor beta chain was seen more than once but under ten times. This entry belongs to a study of T cells after yellow fever vaccination. The CDR3 covers 14 residues. Per germline, CDR1 KGHSH and CDR2 LQKENI. The V and J ends lost 0 bases and 11 bases respectively, with 11 bases between them. TCRdb called the 5' RACE reads again in MiXCR, with one record for every CDR3 protein. The sample has 300,000 or so distinct CDR3 sequences; around 9.3% are singletons. This chain joins TRBV18 and TRBJ1-6; D is uncertain. This TCR derives from a man aged 18 to 29 who received the YFV17D yellow fever vaccine. This specimen was CD4+ T cells sorted from PBMCs, taken 5 days after the yellow fever booster vaccination. This CDR3 reads CASSPPSTVAPLHF. The DNA for the CDR3 is TGTGCCAGCTCACCACCATCAACGGTAGCACCCCTCCACTTT.